This TCR beta chain was identified in a study of Graves' ophthalmopathy and Graves' hyperthyroidism. Amplification targeted the TCR beta CDR3 regions, with RNA transcripts as the source material. The first-round RT-PCR employed HTBI primers together with the Qiagen OneStep RT-PCR kit. A multiplex PCR was then performed as the second round. TCRdb analysed the multiplex PCR reads with MiXCR anew, one entry per CDR3 protein. This table has 170,000 or so distinct CDR3 sequences, less than 45% appearing once. This CDR3 region has 12 residues. Deletions cut 7 bases from V and 4 bases from J, with 13 bases between. Germline CDR1 and CDR2: SQVTM and ANQGSEA.

The receptor was isolated from a woman between 40 and 50 years old with Graves' ophthalmopathy. The rearrangement links TRBV29-1 to TRBJ1-2, with D possibly matching TRBD1 (6 bases). The sample comprised peripheral blood. The CDR3: CSGGGQSYGYTF. In DNA, the CDR3 is TGCAGCGGGGGTGGACAGAGCTATGGCTACACCTTC.